What follows are 27 T cell receptor beta chains derived from one specimen sequenced in a study of T cells after yellow fever vaccination (dated by TCRdb to between 2018 and 2021). Receptor libraries were prepared by 5' RACE. These reads were obtained on an Illumina NovaSeq 6000. TCRdb trimmed the raw reads at Q25, called clones with MiXCR and kept productive beta chains. One record per CDR3 amino acid sequence lists the most common genes and DNA. The sample table holds about 340,000 distinct CDR3 sequences, of which roughly 4% were seen once. The ten largest clones add up to roughly 26% of the sample. The treatment or condition tag for this specimen amounts to: live attenuated yellow fever vaccine strain. The sample was PBMCs, taken 5 days after the yellow fever booster vaccination. The receptors were sampled from a man younger than 35 who received the YFV17D yellow fever vaccine.

This clonotype was found many times. This chain joins TRBV20-1 and TRBJ1-6; possibly TRBD1 for D (6 bases). V lost 6 bases, J lost 9 bases, and 15 bases lay in between. CDR3 size: 13 residues. CDR1 DFQATT and CDR2 SNEGSKA come from the germline V gene (reference sequence). The DNA of the CDR3 is TGCAGTGCCGCACAGGGAAGCACTTCACCCCTCCACTTT. This sequence encodes CSAAQGSTSPLHF.

The chain employs TRBV6-6 and TRBJ1-5; perhaps TRBD1 as D (5 bases). The CDR3 has 11 amino acids. Looked up from germline, CDR1 is MNHNY and CDR2 is SVGAGI (reference sequence). V lost 4 bases and J lost 10, with 8 bases in between. This CDR3 reads CASSSRDPQHF. The CDR3 DNA reads as TGTGCCAGCAGTTCCCGGGACCCCCAGCATTTT.

The chain combines TRBV5-1 with TRBJ2-1, with a tentative D call TRBD1 (6 bases). Germline V gene data show CDR1 as SGHRS and CDR2 as YFSETQ. Between the trimmed V and J ends, which lost 3 bases and 9 bases, there was a span of 10 bases. The CDR3 length is 12 residues. The CDR3 reads CASSSQGPEQFF. The CDR3 DNA reads as TGCGCCAGCAGCTCTCAGGGGCCTGAGCAGTTCTTC.

This clonotype showed up just a few times. V is TRBV6-5 and J is TRBJ2-5, with a possible D match to TRBD1 (5 bases). The V and J ends lost 0 bases and 0 bases respectively, with 11 bases between them. The germline CDR1 and CDR2 sequences are MNHEY and SVGAGI. The CDR3 length is 16 residues. CDR3 loop: CASSYSPGIHQETQYF. In nucleotides, the CDR3 is TGTGCCAGCAGTTACTCCCCAGGGATCCACCAAGAGACCCAGTACTTC.

V and J are TRBV7-2 and TRBJ2-5; 16 bases fit TRBD2. V shed 6 bases and J 4 bases; nucleotides not matched to a gene: 11. Germline-derived CDR1 and CDR2 are SGHTA and FQGNSA. The CDR3 totals 18 residues. The CDR3 DNA is TGTGCCAGCAGTAGCGTGGGACTAGCGGGGGGGCAGGGAGAGACCCAGTACTTC. Protein sequence: CASSSVGLAGGQGETQYF.

The chain is built from TRBV4-3 and TRBJ2-1, with D maybe TRBD2 (5 bases). Germline V gene data show CDR1 as LGHNA and CDR2 as YSLEER. The CDR3 is 13 amino acids. V lost 0 bases to trimming and J lost 10 bases, with 10 bases between them. CDR3: CASSQDRPGEQFF. The DNA for the CDR3 is TGCGCCAGCAGCCAAGACAGGCCGGGGGAGCAGTTCTTC.

This clonotype appeared many times. The V and J genes are TRBV5-1 and TRBJ2-5, with D maybe TRBD2 (6 bases). The CDR3 covers 15 residues. V lost 0 bases to trimming and J lost 1 base, with 10 bases between them. Germline loops: CDR1 SGHRS, CDR2 YFSETQ. CDR3 nucleotide sequence: TGCGCCAGCAGCTTGGACCTCGGGGGCCAAGAGACCCAGTACTTC. This codes for CASSLDLGGQETQYF.

V is TRBV5-6 and J is TRBJ2-3, with 7 bases identical to TRBD1. The germline V gene encodes CDR1 SGHDT and CDR2 YYEEEE. Trimming removed 4 bases from V and 6 bases from J; junction bases left unmatched: 11. This CDR3 has 15 residues. The CDR3 loop is CASSSMRGPGDTQYF. For the CDR3, the DNA is TGTGCCAGCAGCAGTATGAGGGGGCCCGGCGATACGCAGTATTTT.

This clonotype came up a few times. The genes are TRBV6-6 and TRBJ1-5; 7 nucleotides match TRBD1. CDR1 MNHNY and CDR2 SVGAGI come from the germline V gene (reference sequence). The CDR3 runs 17 residues. V was clipped by 6 bases and J by 0 bases; unmatched bases: 11. CDR3 coding DNA: TGTGCCAGCAGAACTCCGGGACAGACTTATAGCAATCAGCCCCAGCATTTT. This encodes CASRTPGQTYSNQPQHF.

The sample holds many counts of this clonotype. The chain is built from TRBV5-1 and TRBJ1-1; D gene ambiguous. V was shortened by 4 bases and J by 8 bases, with 15 bases between the two germline ends. In germline, CDR1 is SGHRS, CDR2 YFSETQ. This CDR3 is built from 13 residues. In DNA form, the CDR3 reads TGCGCCAGCAGCCCCGGTGTAAGGGCGGAAGCTTTCTTT. This codes for CASSPGVRAEAFF.

The sample holds a few counts of this clonotype. The rearrangement uses TRBV7-9 and TRBJ2-3; TRBD1 matches 7 bases. V shed 5 bases, J shed 2 bases, and the junction held 7 bases outside the gene matches. The CDR3 is 15 residues long. CDR1 SEHNR and CDR2 FQNEAQ come from the germline V gene (reference sequence). This CDR3 reads CASSSRGILTDTQYF. The DNA of the CDR3 is TGTGCCAGCAGCAGCAGGGGGATACTCACAGATACGCAGTATTTT.

This rearrangement joins TRBV5-1 to TRBJ2-6; unclear D gene. The CDR3 runs to 15 residues. The germline gives CDR1 SGHRS, CDR2 YFSETQ. V was clipped by 5 bases and J by 2 bases, with 11 bases between them. This CDR3 is CASRFEAAGANVLTF. The CDR3 DNA reads TGCGCCAGCAGATTTGAGGCAGCTGGGGCCAACGTCCTGACTTTC.

In this sample, this clonotype turned up a few times. The rearrangement links TRBV29-1 to TRBJ2-5; 7 bases align to TRBD1. With V trimmed by 6 bases and J by 5 bases, 12 bases remained unmatched. The germline gives CDR1 SQVTM, CDR2 ANQGSEA. The CDR3 has 14 residues. In DNA, the CDR3 is TGCAGCGTCGCTCTAACAGGGGTTGGTGAGACCCAGTACTTC. Translation: CSVALTGVGETQYF.

The table lists this clonotype with a few counts. The genes are TRBV7-2 and TRBJ2-7; perhaps TRBD2 as D (6 bases). Deletions cut 1 base from V and 2 bases from J, with 12 bases between. Per the germline V gene, CDR1 is SGHTA and CDR2 is FQGNSA. The CDR3 extends over 15 amino acids. CDR3 amino acids: CASSLELAYTYEQYF. CDR3 DNA sequence: TGTGCCAGCAGCTTAGAGCTAGCGTACACCTACGAGCAGTACTTC. The full variable domain, completed using reference TRBV7-2 and TRBJ2-7, is GAGVSQSPSNKVTEKGKDVELRCDPISGHTALYWYRQSLGQGLEFLIYFQGNSAPDKSGLPSDRFSAERTGGSVSTLTIQRTQQEDSAVYLCASSLELAYTYEQYFGPGTRLTVT.

There are many counts of this clonotype. The chain recombines TRBV7-9 with TRBJ2-5; D may match TRBD1 or TRBD2 (6 bases each). Germline CDR1 SEHNR, CDR2 FQNEAQ (reference sequence). This CDR3 contains 18 residues. V lost 3 bases and J 5 bases, leaving 25 bases between the germline ends. CDR3 nucleotides: TGTGCCAGCAGCTTCCCCCGATCGGGGGCGGGGTTGAAGGAGACCCAGTACTTC. Its translation is CASSFPRSGAGLKETQYF.

This clonotype was seen more than once but under ten times. The chain carries TRBV20-1 and TRBJ1-6; 7 bases match TRBD1. The CDR3 length is 16 residues. CDR1 is DFQATT and CDR2 is SNEGSKA in the germline V gene (reference sequence). V shed 3 bases and J 4 bases; nucleotides not matched to a gene: 9. CDR3 nucleotide sequence: TGCAGTGCTAGCGACAGGGCCGCCACTTATAATTCACCCCTCCACTTT. Translating it yields CSASDRAATYNSPLHF.

This clonotype was seen only a few times. The V gene is TRBV6-2 or TRBV6-3, the J gene TRBJ2-2; no reliable D call. The CDR3 covers 15 residues. The V and J ends lost 5 bases and 2 bases respectively, with 12 bases between them. Germline assignment: CDR1 MNHEY and CDR2 SVGEGT. CDR3 DNA sequence: TGTGCCAGCAGTCTCAATCGGCCAAACACCGGGGAGCTGTTTTTT. Amino acids: CASSLNRPNTGELFF.

The CDR3 reads CASSIFGFRTEAFF. DNA for the CDR3: TGTGCCAGTAGTATATTCGGCTTTCGCACTGAAGCTTTCTTT. This chain joins TRBV19 and TRBJ1-1; D ambiguous. Germline values: CDR1 LNHDA, CDR2 SQIVND (reference sequence). This CDR3 has 14 amino acids. Between the trimmed V and J ends, which lost 2 bases and 4 bases, there was a span of 11 bases.

This clonotype was counted only a few times. V gene TRBV12-3 or TRBV12-4 combines with J gene TRBJ1-1; no firm D call. The V end lost 7 bases, the J end lost 5 bases, and 14 bases lay between the germline ends. CDR3 size: 13 residues. This CDR3 is CASTLLRETEAFF. Here the CDR3 DNA reads TGTGCCAGCACGCTCCTCCGGGAGACTGAAGCTTTCTTT.

This clonotype has ten or more counts. The chain combines TRBV5-5 with TRBJ2-1, with D hard to call. The CDR3 has 14 residues. Germline CDR1 and CDR2: SGHKS and YYEKEE (reference sequence). Trimming removed 0 bases at V and 12 bases at J, with 16 bases between. The CDR3 protein is CASSLADPRSGQFF. The CDR3 DNA follows: TGTGCCAGCAGCTTGGCAGATCCCAGGTCGGGGCAGTTCTTC.

This clonotype was observed a handful of times. The rearrangement links TRBV15 to TRBJ2-3, with 10 positions matching TRBD1. This CDR3 comprises 15 residues. Germline values: CDR1 LNHNV, CDR2 YYDKDF (reference sequence). Trimming removed 5 bases from V and 4 bases from J; junction bases left unmatched: 6. The CDR3 region is CATSGRQGAADTQYF. CDR3 sequence (DNA): TGTGCCACCAGCGGTAGACAGGGGGCCGCAGATACGCAGTATTTT.

The V and J genes are TRBV29-1 and TRBJ2-2; D possibly corresponds to TRBD1 (5 bases). In germline, CDR1 is SQVTM, CDR2 ANQGSEA. The CDR3 totals 12 residues. Trimming took 4 bases from V and 3 from J, leaving 6 bases between them. CDR3 sequence (DNA): TGCAGCGTTGTCAGGGACACCGGGGAGCTGTTTTTT. Translation gives CSVVRDTGELFF.

This clonotype was recorded a few times. The genes are TRBV20-1 and TRBJ1-6, with TRBD1 matching 9 bases. V shed 6 bases, J shed 2 bases, and the junction held 2 bases outside the gene matches. This CDR3 is built from 14 residues. Germline V gene data show CDR1 as DFQATT and CDR2 as SNEGSKA (reference sequence). In DNA, the CDR3 is TGCAGTGCACGGACAGGGGCCTATAATTCACCCCTCCACTTT. The encoded protein is CSARTGAYNSPLHF.

V and J are TRBV7-9 and TRBJ2-7, with D perhaps assigned TRBD1 or TRBD2 (6 bases each). This CDR3 is built from 13 residues. Trimming removed 5 bases from V and 9 bases from J, with 17 bases in between. The germline V gene has CDR1 SEHNR and CDR2 FQNEAQ (reference sequence). CDR3 DNA sequence: TGTGCCAGCAGCCCGGAAGGGGGGACGGCGCAGTACGTC. This sequence encodes CASSPEGGTAQYV.

This clonotype has just a few counts. The genes are TRBV20-1 and TRBJ1-2; D is unresolved. Germline CDR1 is DFQATT and CDR2 is SNEGSKA (reference sequence). Trimming removed 2 bases from V and 8 bases from J, with 15 bases in between. The CDR3 runs 13 residues. In nucleotides, the CDR3 is TGCAGTGCTAGACCCTTCTTAGCTCCGGGCTACACCTTC. Its translation is CSARPFLAPGYTF.

This clonotype was detected many times. V usage is TRBV27 and J usage is TRBJ2-5, with D possibly TRBD2 on 5 matching bases. Germline CDR1 MNHEY, CDR2 SMNVEV (reference sequence). CDR3 length: 13 residues. Trimming shortened V by 2 bases and J by 5 bases, and 9 bases separated the two germline ends. As DNA, the CDR3 is TGTGCCAGCAGTTTAGGAGAGGGCGAGACCCAGTACTTC. Encoded protein: CASSLGEGETQYF.

In the case of this clonotype: The CDR3 does not end in the conserved phenylalanine or tryptophan, so this is likely a read error. The limits of the CDR3 on the DNA are not certain, so only TCRdb's listed CDR3 is given. The chain joins TRBV10-3 to TRBJ2-7; the table calls TRBD1, which could not be checked here. The CDR3 has 9 residues if both end residues are counted. Germline V gene sequence: CDR1 ENHRY, CDR2 SYGVKD. The CDR3 protein is CAISELDRD.